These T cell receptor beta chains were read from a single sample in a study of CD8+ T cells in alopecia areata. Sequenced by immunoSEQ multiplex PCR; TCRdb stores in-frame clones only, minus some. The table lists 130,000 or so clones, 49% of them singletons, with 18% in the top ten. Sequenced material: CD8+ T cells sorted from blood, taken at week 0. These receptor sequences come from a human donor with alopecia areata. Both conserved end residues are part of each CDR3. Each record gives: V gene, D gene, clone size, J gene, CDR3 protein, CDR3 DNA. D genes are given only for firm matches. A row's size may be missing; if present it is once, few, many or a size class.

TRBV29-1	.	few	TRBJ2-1	CSVASGIVHWDEQFF	TGCAGCGTTGCGTCAGGGATCGTTCACTGGGATGAGCAGTTCTTC
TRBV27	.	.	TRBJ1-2	CASSSLTADGYTF	TGTGCCAGCAGTTCCTTGACTGCCGATGGCTACACCTTC
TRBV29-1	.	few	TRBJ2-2	CSVDNANTGELFF	TGCAGCGTTGATAACGCGAACACCGGGGAGCTGTTTTTT
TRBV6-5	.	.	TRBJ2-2	CASSYGTSNTGELFF	TGTGCCAGCAGTTACGGGACATCGAACACCGGGGAGCTGTTTTTT
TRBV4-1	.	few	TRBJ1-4	CASSQDPINEKLFF	TGCGCCAGCAGCCAAGATCCGATAAATGAAAAACTGTTTTTT
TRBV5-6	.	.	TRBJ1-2	CASSSQLGGYGYTF	TGTGCCAGCAGCTCGCAATTGGGGGGCTATGGCTACACCTTC
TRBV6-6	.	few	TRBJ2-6	CASSTWGFGANVLTF	TGTGCCAGCAGCACTTGGGGATTTGGGGCCAACGTCCTGACTTTC
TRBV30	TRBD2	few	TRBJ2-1	CAWNVAGGPHEQFF	TGTGCCTGGAACGTAGCGGGGGGGCCCCATGAGCAGTTCTTC
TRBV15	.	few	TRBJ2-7	CATSRGGEADYEQYF	TGTGCCACCAGCAGAGGAGGGGAGGCAGACTACGAGCAGTACTTC
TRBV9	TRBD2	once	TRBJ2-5	CASSVAGGRQETQYF	TGTGCCAGCAGCGTAGCGGGGGGGCGCCAAGAGACCCAGTACTTC
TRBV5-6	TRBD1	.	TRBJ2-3	CASSLWWTGGLDTDTQYF	TGTGCCAGCAGCTTGTGGTGGACAGGGGGCCTGGACACAGATACGCAGTATTTT
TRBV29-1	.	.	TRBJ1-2	CSVDGGLGYTF	TGCAGCGTTGACGGGGGGCTTGGCTACACCTTC
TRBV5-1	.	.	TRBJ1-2	CASSLGVNYGYTF	TGCGCCAGCAGCTTGGGGGTAAACTATGGCTACACCTTC
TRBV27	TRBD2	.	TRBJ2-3	CASSRSGTRGTDTQYF	TGTGCCAGCAGTAGATCCGGGACTAGGGGCACAGATACGCAGTATTTT
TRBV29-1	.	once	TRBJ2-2	CSANNWEGANTGELFF	TGCAGCGCCAATAATTGGGAGGGGGCGAACACCGGGGAGCTGTTTTTT
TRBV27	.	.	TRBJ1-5	CASSPRTAYQPQHF	TGTGCCAGCAGTCCGAGGACAGCTTATCAGCCCCAGCATTTT
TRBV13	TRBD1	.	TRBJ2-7	CASSLRDREYEQYF	TGTGCCAGCAGCCTCCGGGACAGGGAGTACGAGCAGTACTTC
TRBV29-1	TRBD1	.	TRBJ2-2	CSVDPAGTGTGELFF	TGCAGCGTTGATCCCGCCGGGACAGGTACCGGGGAGCTGTTTTTT
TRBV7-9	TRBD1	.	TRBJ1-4	CASSFGTGNEKLFF	TGTGCCAGCAGCTTCGGGACAGGGAATGAAAAACTGTTTTTT
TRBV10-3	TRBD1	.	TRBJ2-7	CAISEYLPTGVITYEQYF	TGTGCCATCAGTGAGTACTTACCGACAGGGGTAATTACCTACGAGCAGTACTTC
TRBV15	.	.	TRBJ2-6	CATSALPSRSGANVLTF	TGTGCCACCAGCGCTCTGCCTTCCCGCTCTGGGGCCAACGTCCTGACTTTC
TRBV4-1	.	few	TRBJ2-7	CASSQVSGAEQYF	TGCGCCAGCAGCCAAGTTAGTGGGGCCGAGCAGTACTTC
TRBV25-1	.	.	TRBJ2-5	CASSEAETQYF	TGTGCCAGCAGTGAAGCGGAGACCCAGTACTTC
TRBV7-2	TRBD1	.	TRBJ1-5	CASTRTGKTNQPQHF	TGTGCCAGCACCCGGACAGGGAAGACGAATCAGCCCCAGCATTTT
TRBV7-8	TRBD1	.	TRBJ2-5	CASRLQGARETQYF	TGTGCCAGCAGGTTACAGGGGGCTCGGGAGACCCAGTACTTC
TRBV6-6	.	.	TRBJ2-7	CATRALRSEQYF	TGTGCCACAAGGGCTTTAAGGAGCGAGCAGTACTTC
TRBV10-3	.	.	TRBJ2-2	CAISESGRTGELFF	TGTGCCATCAGTGAGTCGGGCAGAACCGGGGAGCTGTTTTTT
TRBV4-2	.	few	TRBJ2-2	CASSLKSSNTGELFF	TGTGCCAGCAGCCTAAAATCATCTAACACCGGGGAGCTGTTTTTT
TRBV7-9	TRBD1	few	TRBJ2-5	CASSFTGGKYF	TGTGCCAGCAGCTTTACAGGGGGCAAGTACTTC
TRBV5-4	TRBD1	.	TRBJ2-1	CASSSLTGLDEQFF	TGTGCCAGCAGCTCCTTGACAGGGTTGGATGAGCAGTTCTTC
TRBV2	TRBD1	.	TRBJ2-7	CASSDGTGGYEQYF	TGTGCCAGCAGTGACGGGACAGGGGGATACGAGCAGTACTTC
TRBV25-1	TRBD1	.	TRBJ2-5	CASRALYRGIDAQYF	TGTGCCAGCAGAGCACTTTACAGGGGTATTGATGCCCAGTACTTC
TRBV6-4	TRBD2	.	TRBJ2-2	CASSRTSGGADTGELFF	TGTGCCAGCAGCCGGACTAGCGGGGGGGCCGACACCGGGGAGCTGTTTTTT
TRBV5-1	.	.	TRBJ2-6	CASSAKRASGANVLTF	TGCGCCAGCAGCGCCAAAAGGGCGTCTGGGGCCAACGTCCTGACTTTC
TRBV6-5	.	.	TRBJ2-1	CASSYYNREGEQFF	TGTGCCAGCAGTTACTATAACAGGGAAGGTGAGCAGTTCTTC
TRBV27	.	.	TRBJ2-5	CASSFTGEVVSQYF	TGTGCCAGCAGTTTTACCGGGGAGGTAGTATCTCAGTACTTC
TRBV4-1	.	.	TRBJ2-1	CASSPRTQSSYNEQFF	TGCGCCAGCAGCCCCCGGACCCAGAGCTCCTACAATGAGCAGTTCTTC
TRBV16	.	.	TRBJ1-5	CASSQSNQPQHF	TGTGCCAGCAGCCAAAGTAATCAGCCCCAGCATTTT
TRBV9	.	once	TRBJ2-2	CASSPLAGELFF	TGTGCCAGCAGCCCACTGGCCGGGGAGCTGTTTTTT
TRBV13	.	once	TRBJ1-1	CASTTGSTEAFF	TGTGCCAGCACGACGGGATCGACTGAAGCTTTCTTT
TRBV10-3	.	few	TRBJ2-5	CAISDGREVETQYF	TGTGCCATCAGTGACGGCAGGGAGGTGGAGACCCAGTACTTC
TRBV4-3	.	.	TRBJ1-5	CASSPRTDYSNQPQHF	TGCGCCAGCAGCCCACGGACTGATTATAGCAATCAGCCCCAGCATTTT
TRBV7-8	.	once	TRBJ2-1	CASSSNEQFF	TGTGCCAGCAGTTCAAATGAGCAGTTCTTC
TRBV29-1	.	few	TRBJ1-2	CSVVDTENYGYTF	TGCAGCGTTGTTGATACAGAAAACTATGGCTACACCTTC
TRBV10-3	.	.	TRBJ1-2	CAIRRGGETYGYTF	TGTGCCATCAGGAGGGGGGGCGAGACTTATGGCTACACCTTC
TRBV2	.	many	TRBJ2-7	CASRGRDEQYF	TGTGCCAGCAGGGGGCGGGACGAGCAGTACTTC
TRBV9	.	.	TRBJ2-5	CASSVEGVGKTQYF	TGTGCCAGCAGCGTAGAAGGGGTTGGGAAGACCCAGTACTTC
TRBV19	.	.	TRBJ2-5	CASSRAIQETQYF	TGTGCCAGTAGTAGGGCCATCCAAGAGACCCAGTACTTC
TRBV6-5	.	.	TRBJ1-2	CASSYSGVLSYGYTF	TGTGCCAGCAGTTACTCAGGAGTCCTTAGCTATGGCTACACCTTC
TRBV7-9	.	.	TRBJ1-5	CASSLDGSGHQPQHF	TGTGCCAGCAGCTTAGACGGCTCTGGGCATCAGCCCCAGCATTTT
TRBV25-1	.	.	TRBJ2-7	CASSERRSGEQYF	TGTGCCAGCAGTGAACGGCGATCGGGAGAGCAGTACTTC
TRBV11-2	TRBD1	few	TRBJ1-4	CASSPGTGNEKLFF	TGTGCCAGCAGCCCCGGGACAGGGAATGAAAAACTGTTTTTT
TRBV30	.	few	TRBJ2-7	CAWSAGLEQYF	TGTGCCTGGAGTGCGGGCCTCGAGCAGTACTTC
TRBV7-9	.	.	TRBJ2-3	CASSPGGTDTQYF	TGTGCCAGCAGCCCGGGGGGCACAGATACGCAGTATTTT
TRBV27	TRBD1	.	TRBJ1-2	CASKQGIGYGYTF	TGTGCCAGTAAACAGGGGATCGGCTATGGCTACACCTTC